These 8 T cell receptor beta chains came from one sample sequenced in a study of regulatory dendritic cells for organ transplantation. No antigen has been assigned to these receptors. Produced via immunoSEQ multiplex PCR; TCRdb's table is partial and in-frame only. The sample carries roughly 12,000 clones, about 79% recorded once. Allogeneic regulatory or mature dendritic cells were co-cultured for roughly five days with CFSE-labeled sorted T cells at 1:10. Sequences were obtained from naive CD4+ T cells from blood cultured with regulatory dendritic cells. Noted subset: CD45RA+ naive T cells. The receptor source for this set is a human donor in good health.

The rearrangement links TRBV10-2 to TRBJ1-1, with TRBD1 matching over 7 bases. The junction had 5 bases not matched to a gene; V was cut back by 4 bases and J by 0 bases. Germline V gives CDR1 WSHSY, CDR2 SAAADI. The CDR3 totals 15 residues. The CDR3 region has the DNA TGCGCCAGCAGTGCCCCTACAGGGGTGAACACTGAAGCTTTCTTT. Translating gives CASSAPTGVNTEAFF.

The V call is TRBV7-2, the J call TRBJ2-2, with D maybe TRBD2 (5 bases). V was pared by 5 bases and J by 6 bases, with 22 bases between. The CDR3 spans 17 residues. Germline V gene data show CDR1 as SGHTA and CDR2 as FQGNSA. The CDR3 loop is CASSPIMGIASSGELFF. The CDR3 nucleotides are TGTGCCAGCAGCCCCATCATGGGGATCGCTAGCTCCGGGGAGCTGTTTTTT.

The rearrangement joins TRBV5-1 to TRBJ1-5; a possible D gene is TRBD1 (6 bases). CDR1 is SGHRS and CDR2 is YFSETQ in the germline V gene. The CDR3 is made up of 14 amino acids. Between the trimmed V and J ends, which lost 4 bases and 5 bases, there was a span of 13 bases. The CDR3 coding sequence is TGCGCCAGCAGCCCCGGACAGCAGGATCAGCCCCAGCATTTT. It is translated as CASSPGQQDQPQHF.

The V and J genes are TRBV7-8 and TRBJ2-1; 12 bases line up with TRBD1. This CDR3 is built from 14 residues. Germline V CDR1 and CDR2: SGHVS, FQNEAQ. The junction had 5 bases not matched to a gene; V was cut back by 5 bases and J by 9 bases. The CDR3 coding sequence is TGTGCCAGCAGCCTGGGACAGGGGGCCTTTGAGCAGTTCTTC. This gives the protein CASSLGQGAFEQFF.

This sequence joins TRBV6-4 and TRBJ2-4, with D possibly being TRBD2 (7 bases). Germline V gene sequence: CDR1 MRHNA, CDR2 SNTAGT. V lost 5 bases, J lost 3 bases, and 14 bases lay in between. The CDR3 consists of 15 residues. The CDR3 sequence is CASSLEGGGKNIQYF. The CDR3 DNA follows: TGTGCCAGCAGTTTGGAGGGGGGGGGCAAAAACATTCAGTACTTC.

The chain employs TRBV5-1 and TRBJ2-7; 9 bases agree with TRBD1. From germline, CDR1 is SGHRS and CDR2 YFSETQ. The ends lost 3 bases at V and 4 bases at J; junction bases unmatched: 5. This CDR3 spans 14 amino acids. The CDR3, as DNA: TGCGCCAGCAGCTCGGGACAGGGATGGTACGAGCAGTACTTC. This encodes CASSSGQGWYEQYF. Full variable domain (remainder filled in from reference TRBV5-1 and TRBJ2-7): KAGVTQTPRYLIKTRGQQVTLSCSPISGHRSVSWYQQTPGQGLQFLFEYFSETQRNKGNFPGRFSGRQFSNSRSEMNVSTLELGDSALYLCASSSGQGWYEQYFGPGTRLTVT.

V gene TRBV7-9 combines with J gene TRBJ2-3; D unclear. Between the trimmed V and J ends, which lost 5 bases and 1 base, there was a span of 4 bases. This CDR3 has 12 residues. Per the germline V gene, CDR1 is SEHNR and CDR2 is FQNEAQ (reference sequence). In DNA, the CDR3 is TGTGCCAGCAGCCGCGGCACAGATACGCAGTATTTT. It yields the protein CASSRGTDTQYF. The whole variable domain, filled in from reference TRBV7-9 and TRBJ2-3, reads DTGVSQNPRHKITKRGQNVTFRCDPISEHNRLYWYRQTLGQGPEFLTYFQNEAQLEKSRLLSDRFSAERPKGSFSTLEIQRTEQGDSAMYLCASSRGTDTQYFGPGTRLTVL.

The genes are TRBV7-8 and TRBJ1-5; unclear D gene. In germline, CDR1 is SGHVS, CDR2 FQNEAQ. The CDR3 is 15 residues long. Between the trimmed V and J ends, which lost 1 base and 4 bases, there was a span of 11 bases. The CDR3 loop reads CASSLEGRKNQPQHF. Here the CDR3 DNA reads TGTGCCAGCAGCTTAGAAGGGAGGAAAAATCAGCCCCAGCATTTT.